Each of the 20 T cell receptor beta chains below was sequenced from the same sample in a study of CD8 T cells in Susac syndrome. When the RNA was reverse transcribed, random hexamers were used with an input of about 0.5 to 1 ug. TCRdb analysed the immunoSEQ multiplex PCR reads with MiXCR anew, one entry per CDR3 protein. The table has fewer than 350,000 distinct CDR3 sequences, about 89% seen once; the top ten hold approximately 0.18%. The sequenced material came from CD8+ T cells from PBMCs. Receptors were obtained from a human donor with multiple sclerosis.

The V and J genes are TRBV12-5 and TRBJ2-2; 7 positions match TRBD1. The germline V gene has CDR1 LGHNT and CDR2 FRNRAP. The J segment lost 2 bases and the V segment lost 2 bases, leaving 5 bases of the junction unmatched. The CDR3 has 16 residues. The CDR3 reads CASGLRDSSNTGELFF. The DNA for the CDR3 is TGTGCTAGTGGTTTGCGGGACAGCTCTAACACCGGGGAGCTGTTTTTT.

The V call is TRBV4-1, the J call TRBJ2-1, with D possibly being TRBD2 (6 bases). CDR1 is MGHRA, CDR2 YSYEKL, per germline. The CDR3 consists of 16 residues. Trimming pared 4 bases from V and 2 bases from J, leaving 15 bases between. As DNA, the CDR3 is TGCGCCAGCAGCCTGGAGGGCTGGGGAACCTACAATGAGCAGTTCTTC. Encoded protein: CASSLEGWGTYNEQFF.

This chain uses TRBV12-3 or TRBV12-4 with TRBJ1-2; 7 nucleotides align to TRBD1. This CDR3 is 16 amino acids long. V trimming: 8 bases; J trimming: 4 bases; junction bases outside the gene matches: 16. The DNA for the CDR3 is TGTGCCAGCGGCCCGGTGACGGCAGCAGGGGGCTATGGCTACACCTTC. Its protein is CASGPVTAAGGYGYTF.

This clonotype was found once. The chain is built from TRBV3-1 and TRBJ2-7; D is perhaps TRBD1 (5 bases). Per the germline V gene, CDR1 is LGHDT and CDR2 is YNNKEL (reference sequence). V was shortened by 4 bases and J by 0 bases, with 10 bases between the two germline ends. This CDR3 is built from 14 residues. As DNA, the CDR3 is TGTGCCAGCAGCCCCAACAGGTACTCCTACGAGCAGTACTTC. This codes for CASSPNRYSYEQYF.

The chain uses TRBV9 and TRBJ2-1; D not resolved. The CDR3 length is 15 residues. Germline V CDR1 and CDR2: SGDLS, YYNGEE. V lost 0 bases to trimming and J lost 0 bases, with 7 bases between them. The CDR3 DNA follows: TGTGCCAGCAGCGTAGAGGCTAACTCCTACAATGAGCAGTTCTTC. Translating it yields CASSVEANSYNEQFF.

The chain carries TRBV5-1 and TRBJ2-7, with D uncertain. This CDR3 contains 14 residues. The V end lost 3 bases, the J end lost 3 bases, and 13 bases lay between the germline ends. Germline CDR1 and CDR2: SGHRS and YFSETQ. The CDR3 DNA follows: TGCGCCAGCAGCTGGGCCGCCGTGTACTACGAGCAGTACTTC. It translates to CASSWAAVYYEQYF.

The V call is TRBV5-4, the J call TRBJ2-5, with D perhaps matching TRBD1 or TRBD2 (5 bases each). The CDR3 has 13 amino acids. Trimming left V 6 bases short and J 5 bases short, with 14 bases between. Germline V gene sequence: CDR1 SGHNT, CDR2 YYREEE (reference sequence). This CDR3 reads CASTLMGEETQYF. CDR3 nucleotides: TGTGCCAGCACCCTCATGGGGGAGGAGACCCAGTACTTC.

The chain links TRBV19 to TRBJ2-1; possibly TRBD2 for D (5 bases). Per the germline V gene, CDR1 is LNHDA and CDR2 is SQIVND (reference sequence). Trimming removed 2 bases at V and 5 bases at J, with 7 bases between. There are 13 residues in the CDR3. The CDR3 bases are TGTGCCAGTAGTATATGGACTGACAATGAGCAGTTCTTC. It translates to CASSIWTDNEQFF.

The CDR3 coding sequence is TGTGCCAGCAGCTTAGGCCAGGGGGATGAAAAACTGTTTTTT. Translation gives CASSLGQGDEKLFF. This sequence joins TRBV7-6 and TRBJ1-4, with 7 nucleotides matching TRBD1. CDR3 length: 14 amino acids. Trimming removed 1 base from V and 6 bases from J; junction bases left unmatched: 2. Germline values: CDR1 SGHVS, CDR2 FNYEAQ.

V and J are TRBV11-2 and TRBJ2-7, with 7 bases fitting TRBD1. This CDR3 is built from 15 residues. The germline gives CDR1 SGHAT, CDR2 FQNNGV. V trimming: 1 base; J trimming: 4 bases; junction bases outside the gene matches: 7. The CDR3 DNA reads as TGTGCCAGCAGCTTAGGACAGGGCAGATTTTACGAGCAGTACTTC. Its translation is CASSLGQGRFYEQYF.

The rearrangement joins TRBV20-1 to TRBJ1-6, with TRBD1 matching over 9 bases. This CDR3 has 17 amino acids. Germline V lookup: CDR1 DFQATT, CDR2 SNEGSKA (reference sequence). V lost 0 bases and J lost 5; bases outside the gene matches: 8. CDR3 loop: CSARDWGDRADNSPLHF. DNA for the CDR3: TGCAGTGCTAGAGATTGGGGGGACAGGGCTGATAATTCACCCCTCCACTTT.

This clonotype appeared once. V and J are TRBV20-1 and TRBJ1-2; D uncertain. From germline, CDR1 is DFQATT and CDR2 SNEGSKA (reference sequence). The CDR3 has 16 amino acids. Trimming pared 0 bases from V and 1 base from J, leaving 15 bases between. The CDR3 DNA reads as TGCAGTGCTAGAGATACAAAGGGCAGCTTTAACTATGGCTACACCTTC. Amino acids: CSARDTKGSFNYGYTF.

CDR3 sequence: CASSQAGTLQMNTEAFF. In DNA form, the CDR3 reads TGCGCCAGCAGCCAAGCCGGGACACTACAGATGAACACTGAAGCTTTCTTT. This chain connects TRBV4-1 to TRBJ1-1, with D possibly matching TRBD1 (6 bases). V was pared by 1 base and J by 0 bases, with 15 bases between. CDR3 length: 17 amino acids. CDR1 is MGHRA and CDR2 is YSYEKL in the germline V gene.

This clonotype came up once. This chain links TRBV6-2 or TRBV6-3 with TRBJ1-4; the match to TRBD1 covers 9 bases. CDR1 is MNHEY, CDR2 SVGEGT, per germline. V lost 6 bases and J lost 8; bases outside the gene matches: 7. This CDR3 spans 14 amino acids. This CDR3 reads CASSEGQGVEKLFF. DNA for the CDR3: TGTGCCAGCAGCGAGGGACAGGGAGTCGAAAAACTGTTTTTT.

The rearrangement uses TRBV28 and TRBJ1-4, with a tentative D call TRBD1 (6 bases). This CDR3 is built from 18 residues. The germline gives CDR1 MDHEN, CDR2 SYDVKM. The germline V and J ends were trimmed by 1 base and 5 bases, with 20 bases remaining between them. The CDR3, as DNA: TGTGCCAGCAGTTTATCTTGGGGACATAAAAGCGGAAATGAAAAACTGTTTTTT. As protein: CASSLSWGHKSGNEKLFF.

The chain couples TRBV7-4 to TRBJ1-1, with 8 bases identical to TRBD1. The CDR3 has 18 amino acids. V lost 5 bases to trimming and J lost 4 bases; unmatched junction nucleotides: 18. Germline CDR1 SGHVT, CDR2 SQSDAQ. CDR3 region: CASSPGPQGARVGTEAFF. The CDR3 DNA reads as TGTGCCAGCAGCCCAGGTCCCCAGGGGGCTCGGGTGGGCACTGAAGCTTTCTTT.

The chain combines TRBV9 with TRBJ1-2; D is unclear. Trimming removed 4 bases at V and 7 bases at J, with 14 bases between. Germline values: CDR1 SGDLS, CDR2 YYNGEE. This CDR3 has 13 residues. The CDR3 loop is CASSQSAEVGYTF. DNA for the CDR3: TGTGCCAGCAGCCAGAGCGCGGAGGTTGGCTACACCTTC.

This chain links TRBV6-2 or TRBV6-3 with TRBJ2-1, with 11 bases that match TRBD2. This CDR3 is 16 amino acids long. Germline V CDR1 and CDR2: MNHEY, SVGEGT. The J segment lost 7 bases and the V segment lost 4 bases, leaving 9 bases of the junction unmatched. CDR3 amino acids: CASSSVAGGPDNEQFF. CDR3 bases: TGTGCCAGCAGTTCGGTAGCGGGAGGGCCGGATAATGAGCAGTTCTTC.

This rearrangement joins TRBV5-4 to TRBJ1-5, with D uncertain. Germline CDR1 and CDR2: SGHNT and YYREEE (reference sequence). The CDR3 is 15 amino acids. The V and J ends lost 3 bases and 0 bases respectively, with 10 bases between them. The CDR3 here is CASSWGTDSNQPQHF. DNA of the CDR3: TGTGCCAGCAGCTGGGGAACAGATAGCAATCAGCCCCAGCATTTT.

The rearrangement uses TRBV5-4 and TRBJ2-1; D is unresolved. The CDR3 totals 10 residues. Germline V gene data show CDR1 as SGHNT and CDR2 as YYREEE (reference sequence). DNA for the CDR3: TGTGCTAAGCCTGGGGATGAGCAGTTCTTC. The encoded protein is CAKPGDEQFF.